The clone carrying this T cell receptor beta chain was counted a single time. Its specificity is not known. This entry is derived from a study of T cell responses to AZD1222 COVID-19 vaccine. Study findings and constraints: Donors skewed white British and female; clonal diversity was possibly underestimated.

After removal of 3 bases from V and 8 bases from J, the junction contained 11 bases not matched to a gene. Germline CDR1 is ENHRY and CDR2 is SYGVKD. There are 16 residues in the CDR3. Repertoires were generated with immunoSEQ multiplex PCR, while TCRdb's copy carries only in-frame clones and drops some. The sample includes 95,000 to 150,000 clones, about 92% seen only once; the top ten take more than 13%. This chain links TRBV10-3 with TRBJ2-1, with 9 bases aligning to TRBD2. The sample consisted of peripheral blood, taken on day 0 of AZD1222 vaccination. The sequence came from an adult in good health. The CDR3 nucleotides read TGTGCCATCAGTGATGGCCTAGCGGGGATCGGGGATGAGCAGTTCTTC. As protein: CAISDGLAGIGDEQFF.